These 12 T cell receptor beta chains were all obtained from the same sample, sequenced in a study of CXCR3-negative and CXCR3-positive naive CD8 T cells. With UMI labels, 5' RACE was used to prepare the TRB cDNA libraries. TCRdb reprocessed the 5' RACE reads and keeps a single row for each CDR3 protein, giving no DNA. Its listing shows 150,000 or so distinct CDR3 sequences. Study observations and caveats: Researchers report that CXCR3-positive naive cells carry more hydrophobic TRB CDR3s than CXCR3-negative naive cells.

For these receptors, no antigen is known. Sequenced: naive CXCR3+ CD8+ T cells from blood. Subset: CD45RO-CCR7+CD27+CD95- naive CD8+ T cells expressing CXCR3 (TNR3+). These receptors were taken from a human donor in good health. Some clones in this sample may be carry-over from other donors' samples.

V is TRBV19 and J is TRBJ2-1. The CDR3 length is 11 residues. Looked up from germline, CDR1 is LNHDA and CDR2 is SQIVND (reference sequence). The chain's CDR3 is CASMDYNEQFF.

V is TRBV27 and J is TRBJ2-6. CDR1 is MNHEY, CDR2 SMNVEV, per germline (reference sequence). CDR3 size: 16 residues. CDR3 in amino acids: CASSLLPGSGANVLTF. The entire variable domain, with the rest obtained from reference TRBV27 and TRBJ2-6, is as follows: EAQVTQNPRYLITVTGKKLTVTCSQNMNHEYMSWYRQDPGLGLRQIYYSMNVEVTDKGDVPEGYKVSRKEKRNFPLILESPSPNQTSLYFCASSLLPGSGANVLTFGAGSRLTVL.

The chain combines TRBV20-1 with TRBJ2-1; TCRdb proposes TRBD2, but this gene call is untestable without DNA. CDR3 length equals 16 residues. Germline loops: CDR1 DFQATT, CDR2 SNEGSKA (reference sequence). CDR3 sequence reads: CSAVGLAGDRYNEQFF.

The rearrangement joins TRBV19 to TRBJ2-1; checking the TCRdb D call of TRBD1 is not possible without DNA. The germline V gene encodes CDR1 LNHDA and CDR2 SQIVND (reference sequence). The CDR3 spans 14 residues. CDR3: CATGPGGSYNEQFF.

The rearrangement uses TRBV7-3 and TRBJ2-1; TCRdb's assignment of TRBD2 cannot be checked, as there is no DNA. This CDR3 comprises 19 residues. The germline CDR1 and CDR2 sequences are SGHTA and FQGTGA. The CDR3 reads CASSLLTPTSSHSYNEQFF. Full variable domain (remainder filled in from reference TRBV7-3 and TRBJ2-1): GAGVSQTPSNKVTEKGKYVELRCDPISGHTALYWYRQSLGQGPEFLIYFQGTGAADDSGLPNDRFFAVRPEGSVSTLKIQRTERGDSAVYLCASSLLTPTSSHSYNEQFFGPGTRLTVL.

V and J are TRBV19 and TRBJ2-2. Germline CDR1 and CDR2: LNHDA and SQIVND (reference sequence). The CDR3 is 11 amino acids. CDR3 loop: CASSISGELFF.

The V call is TRBV21-1, the J call TRBJ2-3; TCRdb gives TRBD1 as the D gene, but with no DNA this cannot be confirmed. TRBV21-1 is shown as a pseudogene. The CDR3 sequence is 17 residues long. Here the CDR3 reads CASSKVEGGRDTDTQYF.

The J gene is TRBJ2-5, the V gene TRBV6-5; as DNA is missing, the TRBD2 call by TCRdb cannot be tested. The CDR3 runs to 15 residues. Germline CDR1 and CDR2: MNHEY and SVGAGI. The CDR3 region is CASSYATRGGETQYF.

The J gene is TRBJ2-3, the V gene TRBV5-5; TCRdb selects TRBD2, and the lack of DNA leaves this call unchecked. The CDR3 contains 15 residues. The germline V gene has CDR1 SGHKS and CDR2 YYEKEE (reference sequence). The CDR3 protein is CASSMGGTSKDTQYF. The variable domain in full, with the rest retrieved from reference TRBV5-5 and TRBJ2-3, is DAGVTQSPTHLIKTRGQQVTLRCSPISGHKSVSWYQQVLGQGPQFIFQYYEKEERGRGNFPDRFSARQFPNYSSELNVNALLLGDSALYLCASSMGGTSKDTQYFGPGTRLTVL.

This chain uses TRBV19 with TRBJ2-1; as DNA is missing, the TRBD1 call by TCRdb cannot be tested. In germline, CDR1 is LNHDA, CDR2 SQIVND (reference sequence). The CDR3 totals 16 residues. CDR3 in amino acids: CASSIDIGQRYNEQFF.

CDR3 region: CSVGGGQSYEQYF. This chain uses TRBV29-1 with TRBJ2-7; TCRdb outputs TRBD1, but without DNA this stays unchecked. The CDR3 covers 13 residues. Germline V CDR1 and CDR2: SQVTM, ANQGSEA.

The gene calls are TRBV4-3 and TRBJ2-7; TCRdb selects TRBD2, and the lack of DNA leaves this call unchecked. Per the germline V gene, CDR1 is LGHNA and CDR2 is YSLEER. This CDR3 region has 15 residues. The CDR3: CASSPGLADTYEQYF.